One sample yielded the 17 T cell receptor beta chains listed below, sequenced in a study of blood T cells in healthy people across ages. For the second PCR, which ran for about 7 to 11 cycles, a sample-barcoded 5' primer and a J-beta primer mix were used. TCRdb re-derived calls from the 5' RACE reads in MiXCR, one entry per CDR3 protein. The table lists 1.5 million to 2 million distinct CDR3 sequences, roughly two fifths of them singletons. Source material: blood. These receptors all come from a human donor in good health.

This chain joins TRBV15 and TRBJ2-7; D gene ambiguous. The CDR3 length is 14 residues. Germline V gives CDR1 LNHNV, CDR2 YYDKDF (reference sequence). V gave up 1 base and J gave up 3 bases, with 10 bases separating them. The CDR3 region has the DNA TGTGCCACCAGCAGAGCCGCCACCAGCTACGAGCAGTACTTC. This gives the protein CATSRAATSYEQYF.

This clonotype has a handful of counts. The chain joins TRBV2 to TRBJ1-5; TRBD1 aligns across 10 bases. The length of the CDR3 is 13 residues. Germline-derived CDR1 and CDR2 are SNHLY and FYNNEI. The V segment lost 8 bases and the J segment 9 bases; nucleotides outside the gene matches: 7. The CDR3 is CASVRTGGSPQHF. The CDR3, as DNA: TGTGCCAGCGTAAGGACAGGGGGATCGCCCCAGCATTTT.

This chain joins TRBV29-1 and TRBJ2-1; no definite D call. The CDR3 spans 13 residues. CDR1 is SQVTM and CDR2 is ANQGSEA in the germline V gene. V shed 4 bases and J shed 9 bases, with 16 bases lying between them. The CDR3 sequence: CSVVRLVGGEQFF. CDR3 nucleotide sequence: TGCAGCGTTGTTCGGCTAGTGGGTGGTGAGCAGTTCTTC.

This clonotype was found a few times. The chain carries TRBV7-9 and TRBJ2-5; possibly TRBD1 or TRBD2 for D (5 bases each). Germline V CDR1 and CDR2: SEHNR, FQNEAQ (reference sequence). V lost 5 bases, J lost 0 bases, and 13 bases lay in between. CDR3 length equals 15 residues. The DNA of the CDR3 is TGTGCCAGCAGCCCAGGGACCTTGTACCAAGAGACCCAGTACTTC. Protein product: CASSPGTLYQETQYF.

The chain joins TRBV20-1 to TRBJ1-2, with 7 nucleotides matching TRBD1. Germline CDR1 is DFQATT and CDR2 is SNEGSKA (reference sequence). The CDR3 has 14 residues. Here the CDR3 DNA reads TGCAGCAGCGCAGCAGGGGGAATGGCGTATGGCTACACCTTC. It codes for CSSAAGGMAYGYTF.

The J gene is TRBJ1-1, the V gene TRBV7-9; D perhaps matches TRBD1 (6 bases). The CDR3 has 16 amino acids. Germline V gene lookup returns CDR1 SEHNR and CDR2 FQNEAQ (reference sequence). The V end lost 4 bases, the J end lost 5 bases, and 20 bases lay between the germline ends. CDR3 sequence: CASSSRKEGRGTEAFF. The CDR3 DNA reads as TGTGCCAGCAGCTCGAGAAAGGAGGGTAGGGGGACTGAAGCTTTCTTT.

This chain connects TRBV4-3 to TRBJ2-5; TRBD1 might be the D (5 bases). The CDR3 contains 17 residues. Germline-derived CDR1 and CDR2 are LGHNA and YSLEER. Trimming took 0 bases from V and 2 from J, leaving 16 bases between them. The DNA for the CDR3 is TGCGCCAGCAGCCAAGAATGGACAAATTCCAAGCAAGAGACCCAGTACTTC. Translation: CASSQEWTNSKQETQYF.

This clonotype has just a few counts. V is TRBV9 and J is TRBJ1-2; a possible D gene is TRBD1 (5 bases). The V end was cut by 1 base, the J end by 5 bases, with 12 bases between. The germline gives CDR1 SGDLS, CDR2 YYNGEE. The CDR3 has 14 residues. In nucleotides, the CDR3 is TGTGCCAGCAGCGTAAGTGGGGGGTCTTATGGCTACACCTTC. Translation gives CASSVSGGSYGYTF.

This clonotype showed up just a few times. In DNA form, the CDR3 reads TGTGCCAGCAGTTTAGGAACGATTCCCTATGGCTACACCTTC. Protein product: CASSLGTIPYGYTF. V gene TRBV12-3 or TRBV12-4 combines with J gene TRBJ1-2; D gene uncertain. The CDR3 is 14 residues long. V was pared by 1 base and J by 4 bases, with 10 bases between.

The gene calls are TRBV15 and TRBJ1-4; no firm D call. The V end was cut by 6 bases, the J end by 8 bases, with 13 bases between. The CDR3 has 13 residues. Germline values: CDR1 LNHNV, CDR2 YYDKDF (reference sequence). The CDR3 sequence is CATREQLREKLFF. The CDR3 DNA follows: TGTGCCACCAGGGAGCAGCTTCGGGAAAAACTGTTTTTT.

Here the CDR3 DNA reads TGTGCCAGCAGCTTGTCGGGGACAGGGGACTACAATGAGCAGTTCTTC. Translation gives CASSLSGTGDYNEQFF. The rearrangement joins TRBV5-5 to TRBJ2-1; 10 bases map to TRBD1. V was pared by 1 base and J by 3 bases, with 4 bases of the junction left unmatched. The CDR3 sequence is 16 residues long. Germline V CDR1 and CDR2: SGHKS, YYEKEE (reference sequence).

This chain links TRBV7-2 with TRBJ2-2; 8 nucleotides match TRBD1. The CDR3 length is 15 residues. The V gene end was trimmed by 6 bases and the J gene end by 6 bases; junction bases not matched to a gene: 9. The germline gives CDR1 SGHTA, CDR2 FQGNSA. DNA for the CDR3: TGTGCCAGCAGTCCTGGACAGGGTAGGGCCGGGGAGCTGTTTTTT. Encoded protein: CASSPGQGRAGELFF. Complete variable domain (other parts from reference TRBV7-2 and TRBJ2-2): GAGVSQSPSNKVTEKGKDVELRCDPISGHTALYWYRQSLGQGLEFLIYFQGNSAPDKSGLPSDRFSAERTGGSVSTLTIQRTQQEDSAVYLCASSPGQGRAGELFFGEGSRLTVL.

In this sample, this clonotype turned up a few times. The V call is TRBV7-9, the J call TRBJ1-5; D remains ambiguous. The CDR3 sequence is 13 residues long. The germline CDR1 and CDR2 sequences are SEHNR and FQNEAQ (reference sequence). Trimming shortened V by 2 bases and J by 8 bases, and 10 bases separated the two germline ends. The CDR3 here is CASSLSYMEPQHF. The DNA of the CDR3 is TGTGCCAGCAGCTTATCATACATGGAGCCCCAGCATTTT.

This clonotype was seen a handful of times. V and J are TRBV4-1 and TRBJ2-1, with TRBD2 identical over 9 bases. With 3 bases clipped from V and 7 bases from J, the junction kept 7 bases outside the gene matches. Per germline, CDR1 MGHRA and CDR2 YSYEKL. The CDR3 sequence is 15 residues long. This chain's CDR3 is CASSQVAGVGNEQFF. CDR3 coding DNA: TGCGCCAGCAGCCAGGTAGCGGGGGTGGGAAATGAGCAGTTCTTC.

V is TRBV30 and J is TRBJ1-3; D is ambiguous. Deletions cut 1 base from V and 4 bases from J, with 5 bases between. CDR1 is GTSNPN and CDR2 is SVGIG in the germline V gene (reference sequence). The CDR3 has 12 residues. Here the CDR3 DNA reads TGTGCCTGGAGTGGCAGCGGAAACACCATATATTTT. Translated, it gives CAWSGSGNTIYF.

In this sample, this clonotype turned up many times. The chain combines TRBV6-2 or TRBV6-3 with TRBJ2-7; TRBD1 agrees at 10 bases. This CDR3 is built from 15 residues. Unmatched junction bases numbered 0, after V lost 1 base and J lost 0 bases. Germline lookup yields CDR1 MNHEY and CDR2 SVGEGT. DNA for the CDR3: TGTGCCAGCAGTTACTGGGACAGGGGCTCCTACGAGCAGTACTTC. Translated, it gives CASSYWDRGSYEQYF.

The chain has TRBV15 and TRBJ2-7, with 8 bases identical to TRBD1. CDR3 size: 14 residues. V lost 3 bases, J lost 5 bases, and 6 bases stayed unmatched. Germline CDR1 and CDR2: LNHNV and YYDKDF (reference sequence). For the CDR3, the DNA is TGTGCCACCAGCAGGGACAGGGCTTCGGACGAGCAGTACTTC. It yields the protein CATSRDRASDEQYF.